This is a list of T cell receptor beta chains from one sample in a study of OX40 agonist ivuxolimab in advanced cancers. Data came from immunoSEQ multiplex PCR; TCRdb stores just in-frame clones and leaves some out. This table has 95,000 to 150,000 clones, around 91% appearing once. The input for sequencing was CD4+ or CD8+ T cells sorted from blood, taken in a trial of the OX40 agonist ivuxolimab. These receptors all stem from an adult with an advanced solid tumor such as melanoma, head and neck, liver or kidney cancer. Each CDR3 is given without its conserved first and last residue. A D gene is named only where the DNA matches it firmly.

d_call,v_call,cdr3_aa
.,TRBV7-2,ASSLETSSLPQETQY
.,TRBV19,ASSEGHRVHGYT
.,TRBV10-1,ASSGQLTDTQY
.,TRBV27,ASRGQNSYEQY
.,TRBV18,ASSGQNLVRGNTEAF
TRBD2,TRBV7-2,ASSLGLAGGPRLVEQF
.,TRBV7-2,ASSLELVGGHPTDTQY
.,TRBV20-1,SARGSEQY
TRBD1,TRBV28,ASSLTGGSPLH
.,TRBV10-3,AIDGGGQGTQY
.,TRBV11-2,ASSFAGSGYT
.,TRBV18,ASSKGTGDAYEQY
.,TRBV9,ASSVLQGADTQY
.,TRBV28,ASKPSGGVYGQGYEQY
TRBD1,TRBV7-3,ASSPQGQAKETQY
TRBD2,TRBV28,ASSSSAGGYEQY
.,TRBV5-1,ASSFSPGQNTEAF
.,TRBV5-1,ASSLIGSPRGYT
.,TRBV27,ASSLRDLRNSPLH
TRBD2,TRBV7-2,ASSLVGTSGGYEQF
.,TRBV2,ASSPYWLQSTSGNTIY
TRBD1,TRBV7-2,ASSLVGQGNFRREKLF
.,TRBV6-5,ASSYSNRAGLF
TRBD2,TRBV19,ASSTGAGGPQETQY
.,TRBV2,ASSQTVDEQY
.,TRBV15,ATSRDSNSPLH